The present T cell receptor beta chain was sequenced within a study of cytomegalovirus exposure and HLA in healthy donors. Whole-study context: Genotyping showed 70% to 90% of roughly 400 donors falling in the Caucasian-associated ancestry cluster.

13 Jbeta primers and 60 Vbeta primers were used for the PCR. The method was immunoSEQ multiplex PCR; TCRdb's version includes in-frame clones alone and lacks a portion of them. The sample records some 150,000 clones, roughly 60% being singletons. This CDR3 is built from 15 residues. Germline V CDR1 and CDR2: SGHRS, YFSETQ. Between the trimmed V and J ends, which lost 0 bases and 3 bases, there was a span of 12 bases. The clonotype originates from a woman aged 40 to 49 in good health and CMV-seronegative. Sequencing was performed on PBMCs. The chain recombines TRBV5-1 with TRBJ2-5, with D possibly TRBD2 on 5 matching bases. CDR3 sequence reads: CASSLGGIGEETQYF. CDR3 coding DNA: TGCGCCAGCAGCTTGGGGGGTATCGGGGAAGAGACCCAGTACTTC.